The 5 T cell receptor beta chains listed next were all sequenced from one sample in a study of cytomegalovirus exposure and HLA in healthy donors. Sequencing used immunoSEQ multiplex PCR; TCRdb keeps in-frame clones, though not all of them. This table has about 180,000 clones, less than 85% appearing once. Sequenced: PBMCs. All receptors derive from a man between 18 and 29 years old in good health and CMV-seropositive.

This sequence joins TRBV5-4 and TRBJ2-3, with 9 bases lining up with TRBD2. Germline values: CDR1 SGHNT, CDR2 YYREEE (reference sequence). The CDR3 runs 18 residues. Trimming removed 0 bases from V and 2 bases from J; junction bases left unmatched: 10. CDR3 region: CASSLEARTSGFTDTQYF. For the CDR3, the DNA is TGTGCCAGCAGCTTGGAAGCCCGTACTAGCGGGTTCACAGATACGCAGTATTTT.

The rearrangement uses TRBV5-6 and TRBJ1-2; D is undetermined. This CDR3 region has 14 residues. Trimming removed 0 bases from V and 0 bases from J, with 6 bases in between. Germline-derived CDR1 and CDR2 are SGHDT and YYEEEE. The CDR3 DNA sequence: TGTGCCAGCAGCTTGGTACAGACTAACTATGGCTACACCTTC. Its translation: CASSLVQTNYGYTF. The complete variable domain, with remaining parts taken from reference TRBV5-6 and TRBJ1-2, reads DAGVTQSPTHLIKTRGQQVTLRCSPKSGHDTVSWYQQALGQGPQFIFQYYEEEERQRGNFPDRFSGHQFPNYSSELNVNALLLGDSALYLCASSLVQTNYGYTFGSGTRLTVV.

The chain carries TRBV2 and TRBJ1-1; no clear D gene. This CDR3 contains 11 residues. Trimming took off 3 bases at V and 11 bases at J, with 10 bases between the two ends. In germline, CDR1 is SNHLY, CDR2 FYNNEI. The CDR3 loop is CASSDSGGAFF. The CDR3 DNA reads TGTGCCAGCAGTGACTCGGGTGGGGCTTTCTTT.

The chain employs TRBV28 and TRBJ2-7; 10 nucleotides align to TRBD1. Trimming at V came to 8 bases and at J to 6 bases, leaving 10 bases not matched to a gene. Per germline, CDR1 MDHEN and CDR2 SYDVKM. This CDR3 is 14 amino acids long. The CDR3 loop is CASGSGTGVFEQYF. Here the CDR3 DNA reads TGTGCCAGCGGGTCCGGGACAGGGGTCTTCGAGCAGTACTTC.

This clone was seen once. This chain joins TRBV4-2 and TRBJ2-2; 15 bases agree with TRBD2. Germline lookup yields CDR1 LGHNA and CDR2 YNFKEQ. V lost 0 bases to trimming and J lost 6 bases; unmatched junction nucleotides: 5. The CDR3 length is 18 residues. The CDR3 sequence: CASSQEWTSGRGAGELFF. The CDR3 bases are TGTGCCAGCAGCCAAGAGTGGACTAGCGGGAGGGGGGCCGGGGAGCTGTTTTTT.